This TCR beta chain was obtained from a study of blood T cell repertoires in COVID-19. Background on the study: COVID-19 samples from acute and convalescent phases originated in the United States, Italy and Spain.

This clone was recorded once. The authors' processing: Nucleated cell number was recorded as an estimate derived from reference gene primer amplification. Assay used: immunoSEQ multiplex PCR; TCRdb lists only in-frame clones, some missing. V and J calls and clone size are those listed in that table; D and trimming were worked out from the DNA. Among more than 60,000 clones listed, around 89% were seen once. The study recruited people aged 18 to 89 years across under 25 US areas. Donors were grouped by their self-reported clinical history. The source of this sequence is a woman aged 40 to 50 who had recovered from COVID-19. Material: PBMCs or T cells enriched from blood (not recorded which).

The CDR3 DNA reads TGTGCCAGCAGCTTGGCGTTCGGGACCTACGAGCAGTACTTC. Translating gives CASSLAFGTYEQYF. This chain connects TRBV5-5 to TRBJ2-7; D may be TRBD2 (5 bases). The CDR3 runs 14 residues. In germline, CDR1 is SGHKS, CDR2 YYEKEE (reference sequence). Trimming left V 0 bases short and J 2 bases short, with 9 bases between.